This entry lists 26 T cell receptor beta chains sequenced from one sample in a study of graft-versus-host responses after intestinal transplantation. Sequencing used immunoSEQ multiplex PCR; TCRdb keeps in-frame clones, though not all of them. The repertoire consists of about 45,000 clones, with about 91% occurring once and the leading ten covering under 4.5%. This specimen consisted of PBMCs, obtained 524 days after transplant. Receptors were obtained from a human patient who received an intestinal transplant, so some T cells may come from the graft donor.

As concerns this clone: The junction does not match germline at one end; this may be a read error. J is TRBJ2-1 and V is TRBV7-7; the D gene is possibly TRBD1 (5 bases). Germline CDR1 and CDR2: SSHAT and FNYEAQ (reference sequence). The CDR3 is 15 residues long. CDR3: CASSLGVGIYNEQFF. CDR3 DNA sequence: TGTGCTAGCAGCTTAGGGGTAGGGATATACAATGAGCAGTTCTTC.

V gene TRBV12-5 combines with J gene TRBJ2-1; no firm D call. This CDR3 region has 11 residues. Trimming took off 9 bases at V and 6 bases at J, with 9 bases between the two ends. Germline loops: CDR1 LGHNT, CDR2 FRNRAP. The CDR3 spells CASSYGNEQFF. CDR3 nucleotides: TGTGCTAGCTCTTACGGCAATGAGCAGTTCTTC. The variable domain in full, completed from reference TRBV12-5 and TRBJ2-1, reads DARVTQTPRHKVTEMGQEVTMRCQPILGHNTVFWYRQTMMQGLELLAYFRNRAPLDDSGMPKDRFSAEMPDATLATLKIQPSEPRDSAVYFCASSYGNEQFFGPGTRLTVL.

The chain combines TRBV6-5 with TRBJ1-5, with 9 bases fitting TRBD1. The length of the CDR3 is 14 residues. The germline V gene has CDR1 MNHEY and CDR2 SVGAGI. The V segment lost 4 bases and the J segment 4 bases; nucleotides outside the gene matches: 2. CDR3: CASSWTGENQPQHF. CDR3 nucleotide sequence: TGTGCCAGCAGTTGGACAGGGGAGAATCAGCCCCAGCATTTT.

The chain combines TRBV9 with TRBJ2-3, with 8 bases lining up with TRBD2. With V trimmed by 3 bases and J by 0 bases, 3 bases remained unmatched. This CDR3 comprises 15 residues. Germline CDR1 and CDR2: SGDLS and YYNGEE. CDR3 DNA: TGTGCCAGCAGCGGAGCGGGAGCGAGCACAGATACGCAGTATTTT. Translation: CASSGAGASTDTQYF. The variable domain in full, with the rest retrieved from reference TRBV9 and TRBJ2-3, is DSGVTQTPKHLITATGQRVTLRCSPRSGDLSVYWYQQSLDQGLQFLIQYYNGEERAKGNILERFSAQQFPDLHSELNLSSLELGDSALYFCASSGAGASTDTQYFGPGTRLTVL.

The rearrangement uses TRBV4-3 and TRBJ2-3, with D possibly matching TRBD2 (5 bases). There are 16 residues in the CDR3. Germline lookup yields CDR1 LGHNA and CDR2 YSLEER. V gave up 2 bases and J gave up 4 bases, with 16 bases separating them. DNA of the CDR3: TGCGCCAGCAGCCAATTCCCCCCGGAGGTCCCAGATACGCAGTATTTT. Residues: CASSQFPPEVPDTQYF.

The table lists this clone with a few counts. CDR3 loop: CASSLRGLSNQPQHF. The CDR3, as DNA: TGTGCCAGCAGTCTCAGGGGACTTAGCAATCAGCCCCAGCATTTT. The chain couples TRBV2 to TRBJ1-5; tentative D call: TRBD1 (6 bases). Trimming removed 5 bases from V and 0 bases from J, with 11 bases in between. The length of the CDR3 is 15 residues. CDR1 is SNHLY, CDR2 FYNNEI, per germline.

The chain recombines TRBV28 with TRBJ1-4, with D possibly being TRBD1 (6 bases). The CDR3 has 14 residues. The germline V and J ends were trimmed by 3 bases and 7 bases, with 12 bases remaining between them. CDR1 is MDHEN, CDR2 SYDVKM, per germline. The CDR3 sequence: CASSFSRGAEKLFF. The CDR3 bases are TGTGCCAGCAGTTTCTCCAGGGGAGCTGAAAAACTGTTTTTT.

CDR3 sequence: CASSSVSYPQETQYF. For the CDR3, the DNA is TGTGCCAGCAGCTCGGTTAGTTACCCCCAAGAGACCCAGTACTTC. V gene TRBV5-4 combines with J gene TRBJ2-5; D not certain. The ends were cut back, 3 bases at V and 1 base at J, with 13 bases in the middle. There are 15 residues in the CDR3. CDR1 and CDR2 from the germline V gene are SGHNT and YYREEE (reference sequence).

This chain uses TRBV19 with TRBJ2-6, with a tentative D call TRBD1 (6 bases). Trimming took 3 bases from V and 0 from J, leaving 12 bases between them. Germline CDR1 and CDR2: LNHDA and SQIVND (reference sequence). The CDR3 sequence is 17 residues long. CDR3 bases: TGTGCCAGTAGTATCACAGGGATGGGCTCTGGGGCCAACGTCCTGACTTTC. Amino acid sequence: CASSITGMGSGANVLTF. Drawing the rest from reference TRBV19 and TRBJ2-6, the complete variable domain is DGGITQSPKYLFRKEGQNVTLSCEQNLNHDAMYWYRQDPGQGLRLIYYSQIVNDFQKGDIAEGYSVSREKKESFPLTVTSAQKNPTAFYLCASSITGMGSGANVLTFGAGSRLTVL.

The chain uses TRBV6-5 and TRBJ1-4; TRBD1 matches 7 bases. Germline V gives CDR1 MNHEY, CDR2 SVGAGI. The length of the CDR3 is 15 residues. Germline trimming cut 6 bases from V and 3 bases from J; bases unmatched to any gene: 7. The CDR3 bases are TGTGCCAGCAGACTCGGGACAGTCCCTAATGAAAAACTGTTTTTT. Encoded protein: CASRLGTVPNEKLFF.

The chain is built from TRBV5-6 and TRBJ1-2; no clear D gene. V was trimmed by 0 bases and J by 3 bases, leaving 3 bases between them. Germline V gene lookup returns CDR1 SGHDT and CDR2 YYEEEE. This CDR3 is 12 amino acids long. The CDR3 reads CASSLDYYGYTF. CDR3 nucleotide sequence: TGTGCCAGCAGCTTGGACTACTATGGCTACACCTTC. Full variable domain (rest looked up from reference TRBV5-6 and TRBJ1-2): DAGVTQSPTHLIKTRGQQVTLRCSPKSGHDTVSWYQQALGQGPQFIFQYYEEEERQRGNFPDRFSGHQFPNYSSELNVNALLLGDSALYLCASSLDYYGYTFGSGTRLTVV.

This rearrangement joins TRBV7-2 to TRBJ2-7, with 12 nucleotides matching TRBD1. The germline V gene encodes CDR1 SGHTA and CDR2 FQGNSA. Unmatched junction bases numbered 3, after V lost 1 base and J lost 2 bases. The CDR3 has 16 amino acids. This CDR3 reads CASSLEGQGAAYEQYF. DNA of the CDR3: TGTGCCAGCAGCTTAGAGGGACAGGGGGCTGCCTACGAGCAGTACTTC.

This clone was seen a single time. The V and J genes are TRBV4-1 and TRBJ2-3; 12 bases map to TRBD2. There are 21 residues in the CDR3. V lost 1 base and J lost 0; bases outside the gene matches: 14. Germline loops: CDR1 MGHRA, CDR2 YSYEKL. The CDR3 spells CASSQGRLAGGPSASTDTQYF. In DNA, the CDR3 is TGCGCCAGCAGCCAAGGTAGGCTAGCGGGAGGGCCGAGCGCTAGCACAGATACGCAGTATTTT.

The V call is TRBV19, the J call TRBJ2-3, with D possibly being TRBD1 (5 bases). Trimming took 3 bases from V and 3 from J, leaving 7 bases between them. The CDR3 extends over 13 amino acids. Germline values: CDR1 LNHDA, CDR2 SQIVND (reference sequence). The CDR3 DNA reads as TGTGCCAGTAGTATCCAGGGAACAGATACGCAGTATTTT. Its protein product is CASSIQGTDTQYF.

The V gene is TRBV15, the J gene TRBJ1-4; possible D gene TRBD1, 6 bases. The CDR3 runs to 15 residues. Trimming pared 5 bases from V and 0 bases from J, leaving 10 bases between. In germline, CDR1 is LNHNV, CDR2 YYDKDF (reference sequence). The CDR3 sequence: CATSGGSATNEKLFF. CDR3 coding DNA: TGTGCCACCAGCGGGGGCAGTGCAACTAATGAAAAACTGTTTTTT. The full variable domain, in which reference TRBV15 and TRBJ1-4 provide the parts outside the CDR3, is DAMVIQNPRYQVTQFGKPVTLSCSQTLNHNVMYWYQQKSSQAPKLLFHYYDKDFNNEADTPDNFQSRRPNTSFCFLDIRSPGLGDTAMYLCATSGGSATNEKLFFGSGTQLSVL.

The J gene is TRBJ1-2, the V gene TRBV7-9; 8 bases map to TRBD1. Trimming cost V 5 bases and J 6 bases; bases outside gene matches: 2. The germline CDR1 and CDR2 sequences are SEHNR and FQNEAQ (reference sequence). This CDR3 has 12 residues. The chain's CDR3 is CASSPDRDGYTF. The CDR3 nucleotides are TGTGCCAGCAGCCCGGACAGGGATGGCTACACCTTC.

The CDR3 here is CASSLRRAPVEKLFF. CDR3 bases: TGTGCCAGCAGCTTACGAAGGGCCCCCGTGGAAAAACTGTTTTTT. This chain links TRBV11-3 with TRBJ1-4; the D is unclear. The V gene lost 2 bases and the J gene lost 8 bases, with 15 bases spanning the gap. Germline V gene data show CDR1 as SGHNT and CDR2 as YENEEA. CDR3 size: 15 residues.

V and J are TRBV20-1 and TRBJ2-5; no reliable D call. CDR1 DFQATT and CDR2 SNEGSKA come from the germline V gene (reference sequence). The CDR3 is made up of 11 amino acids. V lost 6 bases, J lost 5 bases, and 10 bases lay in between. CDR3 nucleotides: TGCAGTGCCACCAAATTGGAGACCCAGTACTTC. Translation gives CSATKLETQYF.

This sequence joins TRBV7-8 and TRBJ2-7; 8 bases align to TRBD2. Germline V gene lookup returns CDR1 SGHVS and CDR2 FQNEAQ. The length of the CDR3 is 15 residues. With V trimmed by 1 base and J by 5 bases, 7 bases remained unmatched. The CDR3 loop is CASSLVKREIDEQYF. DNA for the CDR3: TGTGCCAGCAGCTTAGTGAAGCGGGAGATAGACGAGCAGTACTTC.

The V and J genes are TRBV7-9 and TRBJ1-5; TRBD1 aligns across 7 bases. From germline, CDR1 is SEHNR and CDR2 FQNEAQ (reference sequence). This CDR3 is built from 15 residues. The V segment lost 1 base and the J segment 7 bases; nucleotides outside the gene matches: 7. The CDR3 loop reads CASSLDHQGGQPQHF. The CDR3 DNA follows: TGTGCCAGCAGCTTAGACCATCAGGGGGGACAGCCCCAGCATTTT. The full variable domain, its missing parts supplied by reference TRBV7-9 and TRBJ1-5, is DTGVSQNPRHKITKRGQNVTFRCDPISEHNRLYWYRQTLGQGPEFLTYFQNEAQLEKSRLLSDRFSAERPKGSFSTLEIQRTEQGDSAMYLCASSLDHQGGQPQHFGDGTRLSIL.

The V gene is TRBV18, the J gene TRBJ1-1; tentative D call: TRBD1 (5 bases). Germline V gene sequence: CDR1 KGHSH, CDR2 LQKENI. V dropped 3 bases and J dropped 6 bases, with 17 bases sitting between them. The CDR3 runs 15 residues. The CDR3 DNA is TGTGCCAGCTCACCTCTCATCTCGGACACCGCTGAAGCTTTCTTT. It specifies CASSPLISDTAEAFF.

This rearrangement joins TRBV15 to TRBJ1-1; D possibly corresponds to TRBD1 (5 bases). This CDR3 region has 16 residues. Trimming shortened V by 1 base and J by 1 base, and 13 bases separated the two germline ends. Germline V CDR1 and CDR2: LNHNV, YYDKDF (reference sequence). As DNA, the CDR3 is TGTGCCACCAGCAGAGGGGGCGTTGGGGGGAACACTGAAGCTTTCTTT. This sequence encodes CATSRGGVGGNTEAFF.

The table lists this clone with a count of one. The rearrangement uses TRBV15 and TRBJ2-7; 9 bases map to TRBD1. CDR3 size: 15 residues. The junction had 5 bases not matched to a gene; V was cut back by 5 bases and J by 0 bases. Looked up from germline, CDR1 is LNHNV and CDR2 is YYDKDF (reference sequence). The CDR3 DNA reads as TGTGCCACCAGCCGGGGACAGGGTCCCTCCTACGAGCAGTACTTC. It yields the protein CATSRGQGPSYEQYF.

This clone turned up a few times. V gene TRBV28 combines with J gene TRBJ2-7; possibly TRBD2 for D (6 bases). The CDR3 totals 14 residues. In germline, CDR1 is MDHEN, CDR2 SYDVKM. Trimming took off 10 bases at V and 6 bases at J, with 22 bases between the two ends. The CDR3 reads CATTSGGAWGEQYF. For the CDR3, the DNA is TGTGCCACCACGAGCGGAGGGGCCTGGGGCGAGCAGTACTTC.

Notes on this clone: At the DNA level, this CDR3 is encoded by other sequences in the same sample as well. J is TRBJ2-2 and V is TRBV9; 8 nucleotides align to TRBD2. The trim removed 0 bases at V and 1 base at J, leaving 2 bases unmatched. Germline V gives CDR1 SGDLS, CDR2 YYNGEE. CDR3 length: 16 residues. The CDR3 DNA reads TGTGCCAGCAGCGTAGGAACTAGCGGGAACACCGGGGAGCTGTTTTTT. Amino acids: CASSVGTSGNTGELFF.

The J gene is TRBJ2-7, the V gene TRBV5-1, with a tentative D call TRBD1 (5 bases). This CDR3 comprises 15 residues. The germline CDR1 and CDR2 sequences are SGHRS and YFSETQ. V lost 4 bases to trimming and J lost 3 bases, with 17 bases between them. In nucleotides, the CDR3 is TGCGCCAGCAGCGTAGACAGTATTCACTACTACGAGCAGTACTTC. The encoded protein is CASSVDSIHYYEQYF.